This TCR beta chain was captured by sequencing in a study of cytomegalovirus exposure and HLA in healthy donors. Concerning this clone itself: The antigen remains undetermined.

V trimming: 5 bases; J trimming: 7 bases; junction bases outside the gene matches: 13. The CDR3 has 17 amino acids. Germline CDR1 reads SGHAT; CDR2 reads FQNNGV. Sequencing was performed with immunoSEQ multiplex PCR; in TCRdb, only in-frame clones are kept and a portion is missing. Here the sample spans 300,000 or so clones, over 75% being singletons. General study points: There were three CMV-associated chains whose specificity for CMV antigens was confirmed in vitro. According to a subsequent analysis, TCR clusters identified in the first cohort showed a tendency to co-occur across the approximately 130 validation repertoires. Most TCR sequences proved rare, with some public TCRs found in many donors. About 150 TCR beta chains were listed as cytomegalovirus-associated.

The sample taken for sequencing was PBMCs. J is TRBJ2-3 and V is TRBV11-2; 12 bases are shared with TRBD2. The receptor was derived from a man under 40 in good health and CMV-seronegative. The CDR3: CASSPRLAGAAGNTQYF. Written as DNA, the CDR3 is TGTGCCAGCAGCCCAAGACTAGCGGGGGCCGCCGGGAATACGCAGTATTTT.